The rows below give T cell receptor beta chains drawn from one sample of a study of OX40 agonist ivuxolimab in advanced cancers. The assay was immunoSEQ multiplex PCR, and TCRdb's table has in-frame clones only and misses some. Counted here are about 28,000 clones, 90% occurring once; the ten biggest clones make up more than 20%. The source material was CD4+ or CD8+ T cells sorted from blood, sampled in a trial of the OX40 agonist ivuxolimab. The source of these receptors is an adult with an advanced solid tumor such as melanoma, head and neck, liver or kidney cancer. The CDR3 runs from the conserved cysteine through the conserved F or W. A D gene is named only where the DNA matches it firmly. The listing skips clone size in some rows; elsewhere it reads once, few, many or a size class.

j_call d_call v_call clone_size cdr3_nt cdr3_aa
TRBJ1-1 NA TRBV28 few TGTGCCAGCAGTCTTTCAAGGGGCACTGAAGCTTTCTTT CASSLSRGTEAFF
TRBJ1-1 NA TRBV27 NA TGTGCCAGCAGTCCCCGCGACAGGGAAGCTTTCTTT CASSPRDREAFF
TRBJ2-1 NA TRBV19 NA TGTGCCAGTAGTACAGAATACAATGAGCAGTTCTTC CASSTEYNEQFF
TRBJ2-1 NA TRBV15 once TGTGCCACCAGCAGAGAGTTGGGGCGGGGGCTATACAATGAGCAGTTCTTC CATSRELGRGLYNEQFF
TRBJ2-2 NA TRBV7-3 once TGTGCCAGCAGCTCCCACTCCAACGGGGAGCTGTTTTTT CASSSHSNGELFF
TRBJ2-7 NA TRBV13 NA TGTGCCAGCAGCTTAGCGGCAGGGGTCACCTACGAGCAGTACTTC CASSLAAGVTYEQYF
TRBJ2-7 NA TRBV5-1 NA TGCGCCAGCAGCTTGGTCAGGGGCTACGAGCAGTACTTC CASSLVRGYEQYF
TRBJ2-3 NA TRBV6-4 NA TGTGCCAGCAGCCCAGTAAGGGGAGGGGGCCCCACAGATACGCAGTATTTT CASSPVRGGGPTDTQYF
TRBJ2-7 TRBD1 TRBV9 NA TGTGCCAGCAGCGTCGGGACAGGGGGATTTTACGAGCAGTACTTC CASSVGTGGFYEQYF
TRBJ2-5 NA TRBV5-6 NA TGTGCCAGCAGCTTCAGCACGGGGGTGGGTGGCCAGTACTTC CASSFSTGVGGQYF
TRBJ2-3 TRBD2 TRBV5-4 NA TGTGCCAGCAGCTCCGGACTAGCGGACACAGATACGCAGTATTTT CASSSGLADTDTQYF
TRBJ2-1 TRBD2 TRBV28 NA TGTGCCAGCAGTTCCCCCCTAGCGGGAGGATACAATGAGCAGTTCTTC CASSSPLAGGYNEQFF
TRBJ1-1 NA TRBV6-5 NA TGTGCCAGCAGGGGCGGAGGGAACACTGAAGCTTTCTTT CASRGGGNTEAFF
TRBJ1-5 TRBD1 TRBV9 NA TGTGCCAGCAGCCAGACAGGGGGATATCAGCCCCAGCATTTT CASSQTGGYQPQHF
TRBJ1-1 NA TRBV12-2 NA TGTGCAAGTCGCTCCTACCTTGGGGCGACCTATGAAGCTTTCTTT CASRSYLGATYEAFF
TRBJ2-5 NA TRBV5-5 NA TGTGCCAGCAGCTTACCCGGGCAAGAGACCCAGTACTTC CASSLPGQETQYF
TRBJ2-7 TRBD2 TRBV27 NA TGTGCCAGCTGCATAGGGACTAGCGGGAGGGCCGTCCACGAGCAGTACTTC CASCIGTSGRAVHEQYF
TRBJ1-2 NA TRBV5-1 NA TGCGCCAGCACCATAGACGGACTTGGCTACACCTTC CASTIDGLGYTF
TRBJ1-2 TRBD1 TRBV7-9 NA TGTGCCAGCAGCTTAGGGGACAGGGCCATTAAGGGTGGCTACACCTTC CASSLGDRAIKGGYTF
TRBJ1-1 TRBD1 TRBV10-2 NA TGCGCCAGCAGTGAGCCGCATGGACAGGGGCTTGACACTGAAGCTTTCTTT CASSEPHGQGLDTEAFF
TRBJ2-1 NA TRBV6-1 NA TGTGCCAGCAGTGAGGCGCTAGCGACCCCCAATGAGCAGTTCTTC CASSEALATPNEQFF
TRBJ2-7 TRBD2 TRBV4-1 NA TGCGCCAGCAGCTTGCTGATACCCCTAGCGGCGAGAGAATACGAGCAGTACTTC CASSLLIPLAAREYEQYF
TRBJ2-5 TRBD2 TRBV15 NA TGTGCCACCAGCCCCGGGACTAGCGGGAGGGCCAGGGGAGAGACCCAGTACTTC CATSPGTSGRARGETQYF
TRBJ1-5 NA TRBV27 NA TGTGCCAGCAAAGATGGACAGCATAGCAATCAGCCCCAGCATTTT CASKDGQHSNQPQHF
TRBJ2-7 TRBD2 TRBV6-5 NA TGTGCCAGCAGTTCTATAGCGGGAGGGCCCTACGAGCAGTACTTC CASSSIAGGPYEQYF
TRBJ2-1 NA TRBV7-3 NA TGTGCCAGCAGCCTACAGGGTCCCTACAATGAGCAGTTCTTC CASSLQGPYNEQFF
TRBJ2-7 NA TRBV6-5 NA TGTGCCAGCAGCTACGGGACATCAGACGAGCAGTACTTC CASSYGTSDEQYF
TRBJ2-7 NA TRBV5-1 NA TGCGCCAGCAGCTTGGGGTTAGGACCGGTCTACGAGCAGTACTTC CASSLGLGPVYEQYF
TRBJ1-1 TRBD1 TRBV2 few TGTGCCAGCAGCCCGGGACAGGGAATCCCTGAAGCTTTCTTT CASSPGQGIPEAFF
TRBJ1-6 NA TRBV6-1 few TGTGCCAGCAGTGAAGCGCATTCGGTAGCTAATTCACCCCTCCACTTT CASSEAHSVANSPLHF
TRBJ1-4 TRBD1 TRBV9 NA TGTGCCAGCAGCCCAAGTGGACAGGGCCTAAATGAAAAACTGTTTTTT CASSPSGQGLNEKLFF
TRBJ2-2 NA TRBV27 NA TGTGCCAGCAGTTTCAGTTCGGGAATGGCCGGGGAGCTGTTTTTT CASSFSSGMAGELFF
TRBJ2-7 TRBD2 TRBV30 NA TGTGCCTGCTCCCGGACTAGCGGGATCGGCTACGAGCAGTACTTC CACSRTSGIGYEQYF
TRBJ1-4 TRBD1 TRBV28 NA TGTGCCAGCAGTTCCGAACAGGGGCCGAATGAAAAACTGTTTTTT CASSSEQGPNEKLFF
TRBJ2-7 TRBD2 TRBV19 NA TGTGCCAGTAGTTCGATCGCGGGGGGACTCGAGCAGTACTTC CASSSIAGGLEQYF
TRBJ2-1 NA TRBV14 NA TGTGCCAGCAGCCAGGGAGGCTTTAGCTCCTACAATGAGCAGTTCTTC CASSQGGFSSYNEQFF
TRBJ1-1 NA TRBV5-3 NA TGTGCCAGAAGCTTGGGGAGAACCATGAACGCTGAAGCTTTCTTT CARSLGRTMNAEAFF
TRBJ2-1 TRBD1 TRBV28 NA TGTGCCAGCAGTTCCCGGCCGGGACAGAGCCCCGACAATGAGCAGTTCTTC CASSSRPGQSPDNEQFF
TRBJ2-5 TRBD1 TRBV11-2 NA TGTGCCAGCAGCTTAGGGACAGGGGATGGCCAGTACTTC CASSLGTGDGQYF
TRBJ1-1 NA TRBV30 NA TGTGCCTGGAGTGTCGGTAGGAACACTGAAGCTTTCTTT CAWSVGRNTEAFF
TRBJ2-7 TRBD2 TRBV11-2 NA TGTGCCAGCAGCTTAGATGGACTAGACATGCTCCTTACCTACGAGCAGTACTTC CASSLDGLDMLLTYEQYF
TRBJ2-2 NA TRBV13 NA TGTGCCAGCAGCTCCGGGTTGGGAAACTTACTCGGGGAGCTGTTTTTT CASSSGLGNLLGELFF
TRBJ2-7 NA TRBV29-1 NA TGCAGCGCCCTAAGGGACACCTCCTACGAGCAGTACTTC CSALRDTSYEQYF
TRBJ1-1 NA TRBV6-5 NA TGTGCCAGCAGCACCACCGGGCCAGGAGCTTTCTTT CASSTTGPGAFF
TRBJ2-7 TRBD1 TRBV10-1 NA TGCGCCAGCAGTGAACCCTGGGGACAGGCCTCTATCTACGAGCAGTACTTC CASSEPWGQASIYEQYF
TRBJ1-2 TRBD1 TRBV2 NA TGTGCCAGCAGTGAAATGGAGACAGGGGCTAACTATGGCTACACCTTC CASSEMETGANYGYTF
TRBJ2-7 NA TRBV25-1 NA TGTGCCAGCAGTGAGGTCCTCTTAGACACCCGATCCTACGAGCAGTACTTC CASSEVLLDTRSYEQYF
TRBJ2-7 NA TRBV12-5 NA TGTGCTAGTGCCGCCGGACAGACATACGAGCAGTACTTC CASAAGQTYEQYF
TRBJ2-3 TRBD1 TRBV15 NA TGTGCCACCAGCATCTTTCTGGGGACAGGGTTTTCAGATACGCAGTATTTT CATSIFLGTGFSDTQYF
TRBJ2-6 NA TRBV20-1 NA TGCAGTGCTAGGGGGGCCAACGTCCTGACTTTC CSARGANVLTF
TRBJ2-7 NA TRBV5-3 NA TGTGCCAGCAGCCACCGGTCGGGCCACGAGCAGTACTTC CASSHRSGHEQYF
TRBJ2-3 NA TRBV7-3 NA TGTGCCAGCAGCTCCTCTAGCACTGGGAAGTTAGACGATACGCAGTATTTT CASSSSSTGKLDDTQYF
TRBJ2-7 NA TRBV28 NA TGTGCCAGCAGCCCGGGACTTTTAACCTACGAGCAGTACTTC CASSPGLLTYEQYF
TRBJ2-3 NA TRBV7-8 NA TGTGCCAGCAGCTTATGGTCGGGGAGGAGCACAGATACGCAGTATTTT CASSLWSGRSTDTQYF
TRBJ2-7 NA TRBV27 NA TGTGCCAGCAGTTTAACAGGGACGAGTGAGCAGTACTTC CASSLTGTSEQYF
TRBJ2-7 NA TRBV7-9 NA TGTGCCAGCAGCTTTATGGGCCTAGCAGCCTACGAGCAGTACTTC CASSFMGLAAYEQYF
TRBJ2-1 NA TRBV13 NA TGTGCCAGCAACAGTCTGGGACCGCCGATAAATGAGCAGTTCTTC CASNSLGPPINEQFF